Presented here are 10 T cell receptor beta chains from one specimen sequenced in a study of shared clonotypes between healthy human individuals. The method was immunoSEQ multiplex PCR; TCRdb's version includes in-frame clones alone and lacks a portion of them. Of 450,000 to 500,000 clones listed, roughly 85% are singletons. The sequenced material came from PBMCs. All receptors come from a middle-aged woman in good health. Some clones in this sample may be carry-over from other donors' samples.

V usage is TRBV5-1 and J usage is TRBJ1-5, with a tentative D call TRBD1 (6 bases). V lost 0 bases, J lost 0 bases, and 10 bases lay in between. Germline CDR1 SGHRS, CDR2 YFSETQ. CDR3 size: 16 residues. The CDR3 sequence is CASSLGTADSNQPQHF. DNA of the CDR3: TGCGCCAGCAGCTTGGGGACAGCAGATAGCAATCAGCCCCAGCATTTT. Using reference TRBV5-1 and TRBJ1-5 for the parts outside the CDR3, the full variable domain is KAGVTQTPRYLIKTRGQQVTLSCSPISGHRSVSWYQQTPGQGLQFLFEYFSETQRNKGNFPGRFSGRQFSNSRSEMNVSTLELGDSALYLCASSLGTADSNQPQHFGDGTRLSIL.

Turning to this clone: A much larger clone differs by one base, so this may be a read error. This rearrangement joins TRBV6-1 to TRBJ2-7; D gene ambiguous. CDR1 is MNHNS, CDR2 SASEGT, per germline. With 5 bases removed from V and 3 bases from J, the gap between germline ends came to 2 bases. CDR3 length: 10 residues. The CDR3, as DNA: TGTGCCAGCAGTTTCTACGAGCAGTACTTC. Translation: CASSFYEQYF.

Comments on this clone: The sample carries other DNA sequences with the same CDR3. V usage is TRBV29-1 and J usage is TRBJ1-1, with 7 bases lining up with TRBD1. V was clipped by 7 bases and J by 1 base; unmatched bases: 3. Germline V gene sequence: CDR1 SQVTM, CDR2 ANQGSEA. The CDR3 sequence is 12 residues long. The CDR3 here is CSARTGNTEAFF. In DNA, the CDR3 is TGCAGCGCCAGGACAGGGAACACTGAAGCTTTCTTT.

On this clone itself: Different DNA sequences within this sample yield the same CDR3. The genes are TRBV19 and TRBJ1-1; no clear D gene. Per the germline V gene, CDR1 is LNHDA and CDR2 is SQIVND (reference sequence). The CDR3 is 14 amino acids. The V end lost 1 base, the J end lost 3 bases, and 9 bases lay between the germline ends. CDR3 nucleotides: TGTGCCAGTAGTATAGTAGGTAGGGACACTGAAGCTTTCTTT. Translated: CASSIVGRDTEAFF. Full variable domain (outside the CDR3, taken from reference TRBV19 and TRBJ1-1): DGGITQSPKYLFRKEGQNVTLSCEQNLNHDAMYWYRQDPGQGLRLIYYSQIVNDFQKGDIAEGYSVSREKKESFPLTVTSAQKNPTAFYLCASSIVGRDTEAFFGQGTRLTVV.

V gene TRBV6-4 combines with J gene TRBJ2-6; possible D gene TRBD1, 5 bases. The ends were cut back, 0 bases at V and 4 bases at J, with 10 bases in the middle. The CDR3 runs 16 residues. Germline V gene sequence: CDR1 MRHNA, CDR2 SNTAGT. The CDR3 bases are TGTGCCAGCAGTGACTCGACAGCCCAGGGGGCCAACGTCCTGACTTTC. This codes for CASSDSTAQGANVLTF.

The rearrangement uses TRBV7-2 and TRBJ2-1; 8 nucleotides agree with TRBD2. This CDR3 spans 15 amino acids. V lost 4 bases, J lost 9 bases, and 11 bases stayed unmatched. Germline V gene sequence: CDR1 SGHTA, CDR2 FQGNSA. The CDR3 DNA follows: TGTGCCAGCAGCTCCGAACCGGGACTAGAAGCTGAGCAGTTCTTC. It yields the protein CASSSEPGLEAEQFF.

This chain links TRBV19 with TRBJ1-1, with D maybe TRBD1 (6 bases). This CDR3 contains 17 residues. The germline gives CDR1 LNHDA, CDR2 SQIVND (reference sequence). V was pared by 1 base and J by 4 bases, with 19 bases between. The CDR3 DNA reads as TGTGCCAGTAGTATAGGCGGGGAGGGGGGGCCGGGCACTGAAGCTTTCTTT. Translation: CASSIGGEGGPGTEAFF.

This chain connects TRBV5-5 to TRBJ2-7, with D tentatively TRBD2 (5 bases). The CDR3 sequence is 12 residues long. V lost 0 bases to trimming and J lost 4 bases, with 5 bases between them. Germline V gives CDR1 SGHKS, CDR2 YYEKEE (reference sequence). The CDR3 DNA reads TGTGCCAGCAGCTTGGGGGAGTACGAGCAGTACTTC. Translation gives CASSLGEYEQYF.

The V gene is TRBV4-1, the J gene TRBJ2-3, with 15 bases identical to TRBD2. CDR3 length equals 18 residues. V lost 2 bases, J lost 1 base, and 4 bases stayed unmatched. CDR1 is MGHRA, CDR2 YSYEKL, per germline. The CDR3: CASSQRTSGRGGTDTQYF. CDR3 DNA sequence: TGCGCCAGCAGCCAAAGGACTAGCGGGAGGGGGGGCACAGATACGCAGTATTTT.

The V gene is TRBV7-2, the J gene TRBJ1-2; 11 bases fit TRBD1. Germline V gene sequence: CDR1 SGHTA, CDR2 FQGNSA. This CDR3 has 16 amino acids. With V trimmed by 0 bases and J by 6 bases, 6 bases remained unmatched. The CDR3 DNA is TGTGCCAGCAGCTTAGCAACCGGGACAGGGGGACATGGCTACACCTTC. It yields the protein CASSLATGTGGHGYTF.